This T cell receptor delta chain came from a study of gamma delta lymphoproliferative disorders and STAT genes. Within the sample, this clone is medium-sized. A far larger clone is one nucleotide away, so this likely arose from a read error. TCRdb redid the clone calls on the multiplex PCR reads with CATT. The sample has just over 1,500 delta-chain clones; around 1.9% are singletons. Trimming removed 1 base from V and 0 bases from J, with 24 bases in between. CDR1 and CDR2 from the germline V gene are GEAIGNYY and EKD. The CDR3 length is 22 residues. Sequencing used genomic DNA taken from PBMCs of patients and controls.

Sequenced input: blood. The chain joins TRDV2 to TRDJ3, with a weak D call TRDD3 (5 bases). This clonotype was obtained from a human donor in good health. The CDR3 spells CACDTVGGISLWSSWDTRQMFF. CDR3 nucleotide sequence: TGTGCCTGTGACACTGTAGGGGGTATATCGCTATGGAGCTCCTGGGACACCCGACAGATGTTTTTC.